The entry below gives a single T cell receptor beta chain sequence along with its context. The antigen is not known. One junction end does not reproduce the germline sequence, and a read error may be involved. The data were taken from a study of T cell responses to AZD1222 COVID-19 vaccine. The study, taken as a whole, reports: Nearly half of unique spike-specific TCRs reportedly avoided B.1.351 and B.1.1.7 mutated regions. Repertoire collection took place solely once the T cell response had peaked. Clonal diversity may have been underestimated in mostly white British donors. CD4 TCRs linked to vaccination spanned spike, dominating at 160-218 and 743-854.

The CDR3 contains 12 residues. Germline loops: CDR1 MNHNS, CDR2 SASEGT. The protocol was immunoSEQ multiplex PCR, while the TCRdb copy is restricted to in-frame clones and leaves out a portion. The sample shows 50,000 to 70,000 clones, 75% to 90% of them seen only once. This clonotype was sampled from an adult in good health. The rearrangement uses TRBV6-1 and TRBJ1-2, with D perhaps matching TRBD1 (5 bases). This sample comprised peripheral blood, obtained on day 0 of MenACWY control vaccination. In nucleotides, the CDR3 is TGTGCCAGCAGTGAAGCGGGGGTGGACCGATACTTC. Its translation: CASSEAGVDRYF.